The 24 T cell receptor beta chains below all came from one sample that was sequenced in a study of T cell responses to AZD1222 COVID-19 vaccine. Sequenced by immunoSEQ multiplex PCR; TCRdb stores in-frame clones only, minus some. Of about 140,000 clones in the sample, roughly 92% were seen once. The starting material was peripheral blood, obtained 28 days after the second AZD1222 dose. These receptors originate from an adult who received the AZD1222 COVID-19 vaccine.

This clone was detected only once. V usage is TRBV7-8 and J usage is TRBJ2-2, with 10 bases that match TRBD2. The germline CDR1 and CDR2 sequences are SGHVS and FQNEAQ. The V and J ends lost 5 bases and 7 bases, in that order; junction bases with no gene match: 4. CDR3 length equals 14 residues. The DNA for the CDR3 is TGTGCCAGCAGCATGGGACTAGCGAACGGGGAGCTGTTTTTT. This codes for CASSMGLANGELFF.

This clone was counted a single time. The genes are TRBV7-9 and TRBJ2-5, with 14 bases lining up with TRBD2. V lost 5 bases and J lost 5; bases outside the gene matches: 1. Germline V gives CDR1 SEHNR, CDR2 FQNEAQ (reference sequence). The CDR3 is 14 residues long. The DNA for the CDR3 is TGTGCCAGCAGCCGGACTAGCGGGAGGGAGACCCAGTACTTC. Its protein is CASSRTSGRETQYF.

This sequence joins TRBV19 and TRBJ1-3, with D hard to call. The V gene lost 7 bases and the J gene lost 4 bases, with 17 bases spanning the gap. The CDR3 is made up of 15 amino acids. From germline, CDR1 is LNHDA and CDR2 SQIVND (reference sequence). The CDR3: CASTSSAEVGNTIYF. CDR3 DNA sequence: TGTGCCAGTACCTCGTCCGCAGAAGTCGGAAACACCATATATTTT.

V usage is TRBV4-1 and J usage is TRBJ1-1; 8 bases line up with TRBD1. The trim removed 8 bases at V and 0 bases at J, leaving 2 bases unmatched. The germline CDR1 and CDR2 sequences are MGHRA and YSYEKL. The CDR3 is 13 amino acids. The CDR3 loop is CASRTGLNTEAFF. The CDR3 coding sequence is TGCGCCAGCCGGACAGGGTTGAACACTGAAGCTTTCTTT.

The chain combines TRBV5-1 with TRBJ2-5; the D call may be TRBD1 or TRBD2 (5 bases each). In germline, CDR1 is SGHRS, CDR2 YFSETQ. V lost 0 bases, J lost 5 bases, and 20 bases lay in between. The CDR3 length is 17 residues. The CDR3 spells CASSLASAGREEETQYF. The CDR3 nucleotides read TGCGCCAGCAGCTTGGCCTCGGCAGGGAGAGAGGAGGAGACCCAGTACTTC.

The chain links TRBV6-2 or TRBV6-3 to TRBJ2-2, with 7 nucleotides matching TRBD2. Germline trimming cut 6 bases from V and 7 bases from J; bases unmatched to any gene: 5. The CDR3 covers 13 residues. Looked up from germline, CDR1 is MNHEY and CDR2 is SVGEGT. CDR3 in amino acids: CASSGRYRGELFF. CDR3 coding DNA: TGTGCCAGCAGCGGGAGGTACCGCGGGGAGCTGTTTTTT.

This sequence joins TRBV3-1 (or the pseudogene TRBV3-2) and TRBJ2-5, with 13 bases lining up with TRBD2. Germline trimming cut 4 bases from V and 4 bases from J; bases unmatched to any gene: 3. The CDR3 has 15 residues. Germline V gene sequence: CDR1 LGHDT, CDR2 YNNKEL (reference sequence). The CDR3 region is CASSPRLAGGETQYF. Written as DNA, the CDR3 is TGTGCCAGCAGCCCACGACTAGCGGGAGGAGAGACCCAGTACTTC.

V is TRBV19 and J is TRBJ1-2, with D tentatively TRBD1 (5 bases). The germline CDR1 and CDR2 sequences are LNHDA and SQIVND (reference sequence). The CDR3 covers 14 residues. Trimming left V 3 bases short and J 1 base short, with 9 bases between. The CDR3 region is CASSIQGRNYGYTF. The CDR3 nucleotides are TGTGCCAGTAGTATTCAGGGCCGTAACTATGGCTACACCTTC.

The chain has TRBV11-2 and TRBJ1-1, with D perhaps TRBD1 (6 bases). CDR1 SGHAT and CDR2 FQNNGV come from the germline V gene. CDR3 size: 15 residues. The V end lost 0 bases, the J end lost 4 bases, and 12 bases lay between the germline ends. The CDR3 DNA follows: TGTGCCAGCAGCTTAGAACCAGGGGCGGGCACTGAAGCTTTCTTT. Its translation: CASSLEPGAGTEAFF.

This clone appeared once. The V gene is TRBV9, the J gene TRBJ2-7, with 9 bases matching TRBD2. The junction had 9 bases not matched to a gene; V was cut back by 6 bases and J by 5 bases. Germline CDR1 is SGDLS and CDR2 is YYNGEE. The CDR3 contains 14 residues. In nucleotides, the CDR3 is TGTGCCAGCACCCAGGGGCGGGAGGGCCACGAGCAGTACTTC. Protein: CASTQGREGHEQYF. The entire variable domain, with the rest obtained from reference TRBV9 and TRBJ2-7, is as follows: DSGVTQTPKHLITATGQRVTLRCSPRSGDLSVYWYQQSLDQGLQFLIQYYNGEERAKGNILERFSAQQFPDLHSELNLSSLELGDSALYFCASTQGREGHEQYFGPGTRLTVT.

V is TRBV4-2 and J is TRBJ2-5; D uncertain. Germline V gene lookup returns CDR1 LGHNA and CDR2 YNFKEQ. The CDR3 sequence is 13 residues long. The V and J ends lost 0 bases and 5 bases respectively, with 7 bases between them. The CDR3 sequence: CASSQDSSETQYF. In nucleotides, the CDR3 is TGTGCCAGCAGCCAAGATTCATCGGAGACCCAGTACTTC.

The chain links TRBV14 to TRBJ2-3; D remains unclear. This CDR3 comprises 11 residues. With 10 bases removed from V and 1 base from J, the gap between germline ends came to 6 bases. Germline V CDR1 and CDR2: SGHDN, FVKESK. The CDR3 here is CATLGTDTQYF. DNA of the CDR3: TGTGCCACCCTCGGCACAGATACGCAGTATTTT.

The V call is TRBV28, the J call TRBJ1-1, with a possible D match to TRBD1 (5 bases). The CDR3 consists of 12 residues. Germline loops: CDR1 MDHEN, CDR2 SYDVKM. The germline V and J ends were trimmed by 3 bases and 11 bases, with 13 bases remaining between them. This chain's CDR3 is CASSFRPGGAFF. In DNA form, the CDR3 reads TGTGCCAGCAGTTTCCGTCCGGGGGGGGCTTTCTTT.

The chain has TRBV4-3 and TRBJ2-3; 9 bases are shared with TRBD1. With V trimmed by 0 bases and J by 6 bases, 1 base remained unmatched. The germline gives CDR1 LGHNA, CDR2 YSLEER. The CDR3 is 14 residues long. The CDR3 is CASSQEQGADTQYF. Here the CDR3 DNA reads TGCGCCAGCAGCCAAGAACAGGGGGCGGATACGCAGTATTTT.

The V call is TRBV6-5, the J call TRBJ1-2, with TRBD1 identical over 8 bases. Germline V gives CDR1 MNHEY, CDR2 SVGAGI. V lost 6 bases, J lost 5 bases, and 8 bases stayed unmatched. CDR3 length: 14 amino acids. The CDR3 sequence: CASSHDRGEYGYTF. The CDR3, as DNA: TGTGCCAGCAGCCACGACAGGGGCGAGTATGGCTACACCTTC.

V gene TRBV7-2 combines with J gene TRBJ2-7, with TRBD1 matching over 7 bases. The CDR3 extends over 15 amino acids. CDR1 is SGHTA, CDR2 FQGNSA, per germline. After removal of 1 base from V and 1 base from J, the junction contained 4 bases not matched to a gene. The CDR3 is CASSLDPGGSYEQYF. The CDR3 region has the DNA TGTGCCAGCAGCTTAGACCCAGGGGGATCCTACGAGCAGTACTTC.

This clone occurred once. The chain uses TRBV12-3 or TRBV12-4 and TRBJ1-4; D possibly corresponds to TRBD1 (5 bases). CDR3 length equals 13 residues. V was cut by 6 bases and J by 8 bases, with 13 bases left in between. The CDR3 nucleotides read TGTGCCAGCAGCCGGGACGTTTGGGAAAAACTGTTTTTT. Amino acid sequence: CASSRDVWEKLFF.

The genes are TRBV28 and TRBJ1-2; tentative D call: TRBD1 (5 bases). V was shortened by 4 bases and J by 1 base, with 22 bases between the two germline ends. Germline-derived CDR1 and CDR2 are MDHEN and SYDVKM. The CDR3 covers 18 residues. This chain's CDR3 is CASSSIPPRRGFNYGYTF. In DNA form, the CDR3 reads TGTGCCAGCAGTTCGATACCTCCACGACGGGGCTTTAACTATGGCTACACCTTC.

The V gene is TRBV7-8, the J gene TRBJ2-1, with 7 bases matching TRBD2. The CDR3 contains 15 residues. The V and J ends lost 7 bases and 10 bases, in that order; junction bases with no gene match: 16. Germline CDR1 and CDR2: SGHVS and FQNEAQ. CDR3 loop: CASTPTAGAFPEQFF. For the CDR3, the DNA is TGTGCCAGCACCCCAACGGCGGGAGCCTTCCCCGAGCAGTTCTTC. The full variable domain, completed using reference TRBV7-8 and TRBJ2-1, is GAGVSQSPRYKVAKRGQDVALRCDPISGHVSLFWYQQALGQGPEFLTYFQNEAQLDKSGLPSDRFFAERPEGSVSTLKIQRTQQEDSAVYLCASTPTAGAFPEQFFGPGTRLTVL.

The genes are TRBV4-2 and TRBJ1-3, with D unclear. V was trimmed by 1 base and J by 0 bases, leaving 10 bases between them. This CDR3 spans 16 amino acids. CDR1 and CDR2 from the germline V gene are LGHNA and YNFKEQ. The CDR3 here is CASSQVPGSSGNTIYF. The CDR3 DNA is TGTGCCAGCAGCCAAGTCCCGGGGAGCTCTGGAAACACCATATATTTT.

This rearrangement joins TRBV27 to TRBJ1-2; 7 nucleotides align to TRBD1. The CDR3 covers 15 residues. Germline V gives CDR1 MNHEY, CDR2 SMNVEV (reference sequence). Unmatched junction bases numbered 6, after V lost 4 bases and J lost 1 base. The CDR3 DNA sequence: TGTGCCAGCAGTTCAGACAGGGCCAATAACTATGGCTACACCTTC. This codes for CASSSDRANNYGYTF.

V gene TRBV7-9 combines with J gene TRBJ2-7, with D perhaps given as TRBD1 or TRBD2 (5 bases each). This CDR3 has 15 amino acids. V lost 1 base, J lost 2 bases, and 12 bases lay in between. Germline loops: CDR1 SEHNR, CDR2 FQNEAQ (reference sequence). The CDR3 DNA is TGTGCCAGCAGCTTAGGGACGGGGCCTACCTACGAGCAGTACTTC. It translates to CASSLGTGPTYEQYF. The variable domain in full, with the rest retrieved from reference TRBV7-9 and TRBJ2-7, is DTGVSQNPRHKITKRGQNVTFRCDPISEHNRLYWYRQTLGQGPEFLTYFQNEAQLEKSRLLSDRFSAERPKGSFSTLEIQRTEQGDSAMYLCASSLGTGPTYEQYFGPGTRLTVT.

The chain uses TRBV5-1 and TRBJ1-3, with D maybe TRBD1 (6 bases). CDR1 is SGHRS, CDR2 YFSETQ, per germline. The CDR3 is 16 residues long. V was pared by 2 bases and J by 3 bases, with 15 bases between. CDR3 DNA: TGCGCCAGCAGCTTAAGGGGGGCAGGGAATGGAAACACCATATATTTT. Amino acids: CASSLRGAGNGNTIYF.

J is TRBJ2-1 and V is TRBV29-1, with TRBD2 matching over 7 bases. Germline V lookup: CDR1 SQVTM, CDR2 ANQGSEA. The CDR3 has 16 residues. With 3 bases clipped from V and 1 base from J, the junction kept 9 bases outside the gene matches. CDR3 nucleotides: TGCAGCGTTGATCAGCCGTGGGGAGGGTCCTACAATGAGCAGTTCTTC. Its translation is CSVDQPWGGSYNEQFF.